Included here is one TCR beta chain sequence, with context. The sample is drawn from a study of T cell changes during pregnancy in multiple sclerosis. Sequenced by immunoSEQ multiplex PCR; TCRdb stores in-frame clones only, minus some. This sample has approximately 60,000 clones, with around 87% found just once. The CDR3 extends over 12 amino acids. Germline values: CDR1 LNHNV, CDR2 YYDKDF (reference sequence). Trimming removed 3 bases from V and 5 bases from J, with 4 bases in between. V is TRBV15 and J is TRBJ2-2; D uncertain. Sequenced material: peripheral blood from another person, used as feeder cells. This receptor was obtained from a human donor whose cells served as feeder cells for cultures in a pregnancy study. The CDR3 DNA sequence: TGTGCCACCAGCAGGGATACCGGGGAGCTGTTTTTT. Residues: CATSRDTGELFF.